A selection of T cell receptor beta chains follows, all from one sample in a study of T cells in Graves' hyperthyroidism and ophthalmopathy. TCRdb fed the multiplex PCR reads into MiXCR, producing one record per CDR3 protein. The sample contains more than 300,000 distinct CDR3 sequences, roughly 14% of which appear only once. The sample taken for sequencing was blood. The receptors originated from a woman aged 55-70 years with Graves' hyperthyroidism. CDR3s leave out the opening cysteine and the closing phenylalanine or tryptophan. A D gene is named only where the DNA matches it firmly.

V gene: TRBV4-1
J gene: TRBJ1-4
D gene: TRBD1
CDR3 protein: ASSQVLSWTGGIEKLF

V gene: TRBV20-1
J gene: TRBJ1-3
D gene: -
CDR3 protein: SARVPGYRGNTIY

V gene: TRBV9
J gene: TRBJ2-7
D gene: -
CDR3 protein: ASSVAPTGEGYEQY

V gene: TRBV28
J gene: TRBJ2-7
D gene: -
CDR3 protein: ASFRPGTYEQY

V gene: TRBV12-3/TRBV12-4
J gene: TRBJ2-7
D gene: -
CDR3 protein: ASRSQGLNYEQY

V gene: TRBV6-1
J gene: TRBJ1-2
D gene: TRBD1
CDR3 protein: ASSAQTGANNYGYT

V gene: TRBV2
J gene: TRBJ1-6
D gene: -
CDR3 protein: ASSEIRNNSPLH

V gene: TRBV5-1
J gene: TRBJ2-7
D gene: -
CDR3 protein: ASSPEGDYEQY

V gene: TRBV11-2
J gene: TRBJ2-5
D gene: TRBD2
CDR3 protein: ASSSGRLGETQY

V gene: TRBV18
J gene: TRBJ2-1
D gene: TRBD2
CDR3 protein: ASSPGVAGDEQF

V gene: TRBV6-2/TRBV6-3
J gene: TRBJ1-1
D gene: -
CDR3 protein: ASSNLPQEHDTEAF

V gene: TRBV10-1
J gene: TRBJ2-7
D gene: TRBD2
CDR3 protein: ASSPTLSTSGRGEQY

V gene: TRBV12-5
J gene: TRBJ2-1
D gene: -
CDR3 protein: ASGLPLHNEQF

V gene: TRBV28
J gene: TRBJ1-5
D gene: -
CDR3 protein: ASSLGVGLPQH

V gene: TRBV12-3/TRBV12-4
J gene: TRBJ2-1
D gene: -
CDR3 protein: ASSLDRDTFKF

V gene: TRBV20-1
J gene: TRBJ2-7
D gene: -
CDR3 protein: SVSGRDHYEQY

V gene: TRBV19
J gene: TRBJ1-1
D gene: -
CDR3 protein: ASSIRVFTEAF

V gene: TRBV7-9
J gene: TRBJ1-4
D gene: -
CDR3 protein: ASSRGQNEKLF

V gene: TRBV3-1
J gene: TRBJ2-1
D gene: TRBD1
CDR3 protein: ASSQERDRGPRTSYNEQF

V gene: TRBV5-1
J gene: TRBJ1-1
D gene: -
CDR3 protein: ASSSRHPKTEAF

V gene: TRBV12-3/TRBV12-4
J gene: TRBJ2-3
D gene: TRBD2
CDR3 protein: ASSLWLAAPTDTQY

V gene: TRBV20-1
J gene: TRBJ1-5
D gene: TRBD1
CDR3 protein: SARDRDRSNQPQH

V gene: TRBV29-1
J gene: TRBJ2-7
D gene: -
CDR3 protein: SVADHEQY

V gene: TRBV18
J gene: TRBJ1-3
D gene: -
CDR3 protein: ASSPRQSSGNTIY

V gene: TRBV11-3
J gene: TRBJ2-2
D gene: -
CDR3 protein: ASSLLESNTGELF

V gene: TRBV19
J gene: TRBJ2-7
D gene: -
CDR3 protein: ASRRGRGAYEQY

V gene: TRBV20-1
J gene: TRBJ2-5
D gene: -
CDR3 protein: SARDTRTTSIETQY

V gene: TRBV11-3
J gene: TRBJ1-5
D gene: -
CDR3 protein: ASSLDYSKPQH

V gene: TRBV7-9
J gene: TRBJ1-1
D gene: TRBD1
CDR3 protein: ASGQAGTEAF

V gene: TRBV5-1
J gene: TRBJ2-5
D gene: -
CDR3 protein: ASSLQASARGETQY

V gene: TRBV20-1
J gene: TRBJ2-3
D gene: -
CDR3 protein: SARDSAATGTQY

V gene: TRBV7-9
J gene: TRBJ2-7
D gene: TRBD2
CDR3 protein: ASSGGEAYEQY

V gene: TRBV6-1
J gene: TRBJ1-5
D gene: -
CDR3 protein: ASSEFGVQPQH

V gene: TRBV12-3/TRBV12-4
J gene: TRBJ1-6
D gene: -
CDR3 protein: ASSPGPGNNSPLH

V gene: TRBV28
J gene: TRBJ1-2
D gene: -
CDR3 protein: ASSFFGGYT

V gene: TRBV12-5
J gene: TRBJ2-7
D gene: TRBD2
CDR3 protein: ASGLVLGGRTYEQY

V gene: TRBV2
J gene: TRBJ1-1
D gene: -
CDR3 protein: ASRPGEGTNTEAF

V gene: TRBV20-1
J gene: TRBJ2-1
D gene: -
CDR3 protein: SARLAHNEQF

V gene: TRBV30
J gene: TRBJ2-2
D gene: TRBD2
CDR3 protein: ASRTSGRATGELF

V gene: TRBV20-1
J gene: TRBJ2-3
D gene: -
CDR3 protein: SARDRYRGSSTDTQY

V gene: TRBV6-1
J gene: TRBJ2-3
D gene: TRBD1
CDR3 protein: ASRLQGDRADTQY

V gene: TRBV10-3
J gene: TRBJ1-1
D gene: -
CDR3 protein: AIADVGTEAF

V gene: TRBV20-1
J gene: TRBJ2-7
D gene: -
CDR3 protein: SASGLVGDTEQY

V gene: TRBV18
J gene: TRBJ2-3
D gene: -
CDR3 protein: ASLPQAGATDTQY

V gene: TRBV5-6
J gene: TRBJ1-4
D gene: -
CDR3 protein: ASRDRDVFNEKLF

V gene: TRBV2
J gene: TRBJ2-3
D gene: -
CDR3 protein: ASSIQGPDTQY

V gene: TRBV27
J gene: TRBJ2-7
D gene: TRBD1
CDR3 protein: ASSPRWTGNEQY

V gene: TRBV3-1
J gene: TRBJ2-1
D gene: -
CDR3 protein: ASSPPGGRHNEQF

V gene: TRBV4-1
J gene: TRBJ2-7
D gene: -
CDR3 protein: ASSQVRAGALDEQY

V gene: TRBV20-1
J gene: TRBJ2-5
D gene: -
CDR3 protein: SARDPRTGKETQY

V gene: TRBV11-3
J gene: TRBJ2-1
D gene: TRBD1
CDR3 protein: ASSTPWDSPYNEQF

V gene: TRBV5-1
J gene: TRBJ2-7
D gene: TRBD1
CDR3 protein: ASSLVGQFYEQY